This TCR beta chain emerged from a study of OX40 agonist ivuxolimab in advanced cancers. Study summary: Dose-escalation patients suffered from hepatocellular carcinoma, melanoma, renal cell or head and neck cancer.

Clones were sequenced by immunoSEQ multiplex PCR, and TCRdb holds only the in-frame ones, with some missing. The data contain about 110,000 clones, approximately 90% of them seen just once; the ten biggest clones take up under 0.85%. CDR1 SGHRS and CDR2 YFSETQ come from the germline V gene. The CDR3 consists of 13 residues. Trimming took 4 bases from V and 6 from J, leaving 11 bases between them. In the case of this clone: Its antigen remains unknown.

Study conclusions and caveats: The study found among the lowest clonal expansion in partial responders at 0.1-3.0 mg/kg. Mean expanded clone counts were higher in CD8+ than CD4+ T cells.

The sequence came from an adult with an advanced solid tumor such as melanoma, head and neck, liver or kidney cancer. Sequenced material: CD4+ or CD8+ T cells sorted from blood, taken in a trial of the OX40 agonist ivuxolimab. The rearrangement joins TRBV5-1 to TRBJ2-1; D may correspond to TRBD1 or TRBD2 (5 bases each). CDR3 nucleotides: TGCGCCAGCAGCGAGGGACCGATCAATGAGCAGTTCTTC. Translating gives CASSEGPINEQFF.